This T cell receptor (beta chain) was documented in a study of cytomegalovirus exposure and HLA in healthy donors. The data were produced by immunoSEQ multiplex PCR, yet TCRdb's version contains in-frame clones alone and is incomplete. The top ten clones hold approximately 3.1% of a sample with around 150,000 clones, 85% to 90% of them seen once. The V segment lost 5 bases and the J segment 2 bases; nucleotides outside the gene matches: 11. CDR1 SGHTA and CDR2 FQGNSA come from the germline V gene. This CDR3 has 16 residues. The sequence was obtained from a man younger than 35 in good health and CMV-seronegative. The sequenced material came from PBMCs. The rearrangement uses TRBV7-2 and TRBJ2-7, with 8 bases that match TRBD1. CDR3 in amino acids: CASSPRGRTGTYEQYF. The CDR3 DNA sequence: TGTGCCAGCAGCCCGAGAGGGAGGACAGGGACCTACGAGCAGTACTTC.